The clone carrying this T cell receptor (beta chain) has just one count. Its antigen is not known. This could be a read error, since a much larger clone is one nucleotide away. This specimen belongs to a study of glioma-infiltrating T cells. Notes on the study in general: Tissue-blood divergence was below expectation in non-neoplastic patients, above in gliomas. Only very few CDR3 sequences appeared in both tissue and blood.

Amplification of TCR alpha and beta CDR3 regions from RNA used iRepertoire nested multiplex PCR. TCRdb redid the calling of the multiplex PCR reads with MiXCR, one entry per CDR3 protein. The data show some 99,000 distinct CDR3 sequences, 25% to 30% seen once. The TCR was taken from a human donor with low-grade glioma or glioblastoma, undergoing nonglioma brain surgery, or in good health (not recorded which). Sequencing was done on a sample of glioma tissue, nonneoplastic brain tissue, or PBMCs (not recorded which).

The CDR3 DNA follows: TGTGCCAGCAGCCAAGGGCGTTCCTTCTACAATGAGCAGTTCTTC. Its translation is CASSQGRSFYNEQFF. The gene calls are TRBV3-1 and TRBJ2-1; D unresolved. CDR1 LGHDT and CDR2 YNNKEL come from the germline V gene (reference sequence). The CDR3 length is 15 residues. V was pared by 1 base and J by 3 bases, with 10 bases between.